This T cell receptor beta chain was profiled in a study of blood T cell repertoires in COVID-19. Study background: Samples came from the United States, Italy and Spain, spanning acute and convalescent COVID-19. T cells, B-cell-depleted T cells, or PBMCs supplied cDNA or gDNA.

This clone was seen more than once but under ten times. Per the germline V gene, CDR1 is SGHTA and CDR2 is FQGTGA. This CDR3 region has 14 residues. V shed 3 bases and J shed 1 base, with 6 bases lying between them. Source study methods: Amplifying reference gene primers gave estimates of nucleated cell counts. The protocol was immunoSEQ multiplex PCR, while the TCRdb copy is restricted to in-frame clones and leaves out a portion. V and J calls and clone size follow that table, whereas D and trimming were derived from the DNA. Of tens of thousands of clones listed, roughly 86% are singletons. The receptor was derived from a human donor in a cohort sampled during active COVID-19. The V and J genes are TRBV7-3 and TRBJ2-2, with D possibly matching TRBD1 (6 bases). What was sequenced was peripheral blood. CDR3 protein: CASSLTGNTGELFF. The CDR3 bases are TGTGCCAGCAGCTTGACAGGGAACACCGGGGAGCTGTTTTTT.